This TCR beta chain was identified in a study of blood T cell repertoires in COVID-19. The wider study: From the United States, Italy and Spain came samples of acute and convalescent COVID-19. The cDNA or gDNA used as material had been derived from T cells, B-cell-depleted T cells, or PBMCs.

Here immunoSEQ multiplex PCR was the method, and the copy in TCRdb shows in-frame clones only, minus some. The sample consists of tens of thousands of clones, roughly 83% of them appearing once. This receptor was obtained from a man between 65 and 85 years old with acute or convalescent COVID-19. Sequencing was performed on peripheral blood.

CDR3 DNA: TGCGCCAGCAGCTTGGATGGGGGCCGACAGCCCCAGCATTTT. Encoded protein: CASSLDGGRQPQHF. V is TRBV5-1 and J is TRBJ1-5, with a possible D match to TRBD1 (6 bases). The germline V gene has CDR1 SGHRS and CDR2 YFSETQ. CDR3 length: 14 amino acids. The V and J ends lost 0 bases and 7 bases respectively, with 11 bases between them. Supplemented by reference TRBV5-1 and TRBJ1-5, the full variable domain reads KAGVTQTPRYLIKTRGQQVTLSCSPISGHRSVSWYQQTPGQGLQFLFEYFSETQRNKGNFPGRFSGRQFSNSRSEMNVSTLELGDSALYLCASSLDGGRQPQHFGDGTRLSIL.